The T cell receptor (beta chain) under discussion was sequenced for a study of tumor-infiltrating lymphocytes in primary liver carcinoma. Study-level background: Regardless of tissue type, samples showed similar yields of roughly 3.65 to 8 million productive TCRbeta reads.

Notes on this clonotype: At one boundary the junction diverges from the germline segment, which might be a read error.

CDR3 size: 16 residues. Germline CDR1 reads SGHAT; CDR2 reads FQNNGV. Production of TCR beta cDNA used around 0.45 ug total RNA together with a constant-region primer. Three rounds of nested multiplex PCR with slightly modified ARM-PCR produced TCR beta libraries. The opening two PCR rounds, about 10 cycles each, paired TRBV1-TRBV30 forward primers with a C-beta reverse primer. TCRdb reprocessed the multiplex PCR reads via MiXCR and lists one record per CDR3 protein. The table has approximately 330,000 distinct CDR3 sequences, around 60% seen once. It was unsorted whole blood that yielded blood RNA, and germline DNA was also extracted.

The sequenced sample was peripheral blood. The clonotype originates from a man in his forties with primary liver carcinoma and hepatitis B virus infection. The chain combines TRBV11-2 with TRBJ1-2; perhaps TRBD1 as D (5 bases). The DNA for the CDR3 is TGTGCCAGCGGCTTTCGGATCCCATCGGGGGGGGGTGGCTACACCTTC. Its translation is CASGFRIPSGGGGYTF.